This entry is about one T cell receptor beta chain. Its antigen is undetermined. This entry belongs to a study of T-cell memory formation after mild COVID-19. Across the study: Across donors, TCR clusters were largely donor specific. General study results and limits: Contracting clones from day 15 to 85 showed balanced CD4/CD8; later expanders favored CD4+. For second-wave clones that peaked at day 37, SARS-CoV-2 specificity went unverified.

Trimming took 7 bases from V and 1 from J; bases not matched to a gene: 8. The V gene's germline CDR1 is SEHNR and CDR2 FQNEAQ (reference sequence). The CDR3 contains 15 residues. 5'RACE, which relied on constant-segment primers, yielded TCR alpha and TCR beta cDNA libraries carrying sample barcodes and UMIs. TCRdb re-analysed the 5' RACE reads in MiXCR, keeping a single row per CDR3 protein. The sample holds some 160,000 distinct CDR3 sequences, 30% to 35% seen once. This TCR came from an adult woman who had mild COVID-19 (a few samples of this study predate the infection). Cell type and time point are not known. Sequenced input: PBMCs or a T cell subset sorted from them (not recorded which). The chain links TRBV7-9 to TRBJ2-7; 9 bases agree with TRBD1. The DNA for the CDR3 is TGTGCCAGCACCCCCGGTGGACAGGGGTCCTACGAGCAGTACTTC. Its protein is CASTPGGQGSYEQYF. Full variable domain (outside the CDR3, taken from reference TRBV7-9 and TRBJ2-7): DTGVSQNPRHKITKRGQNVTFRCDPISEHNRLYWYRQTLGQGPEFLTYFQNEAQLEKSRLLSDRFSAERPKGSFSTLEIQRTEQGDSAMYLCASTPGGQGSYEQYFGPGTRLTVT.